In its sample, the clone carrying this T cell receptor beta chain was seen many times. The antigen is undetermined. The data derive from a study of neurological immune-mediated disorders. Study observations and caveats: None of the CDR3 amino acid sequences in expanded clones turned up in more than one subject, which points to private repertoires in all groups.

In each sequencing run, over 170 million TCR-beta sequences were generated from 15-18 subjects. MiXCR, applied by TCRdb to the 5' RACE reads, yields one record per CDR3 protein. The sample records 25,000 to 30,000 distinct CDR3 sequences, 12% being singletons. The ends lost 3 bases at V and 4 bases at J; junction bases unmatched: 7. The CDR3 length is 16 residues. Germline V gene lookup returns CDR1 SGHTA and CDR2 FQGNSA. 2 million PBMCs stored at -80 C were the source of the unsorted libraries. V usage is TRBV7-2 and J usage is TRBJ2-3; 10 bases fit TRBD2. This clonotype was obtained from a man in his fifties or sixties in good health. The sequenced sample consisted of PBMCs. The CDR3 protein is CASSLFSGRSSDTQYF. CDR3 DNA sequence: TGTGCCAGCAGCTTGTTTAGCGGGAGGAGCTCAGATACGCAGTATTTT.